The next 29 T cell receptor beta chains were all read from a single sample in a study of CD8 T cells in Susac syndrome. With random hexamers, reverse transcription was performed on about 0.5 to 1 ug of RNA. TCRdb called the immunoSEQ multiplex PCR reads again in MiXCR, with one record for every CDR3 protein. The sample lists roughly 170,000 distinct CDR3 sequences, approximately 95% occurring once. Sequencing was carried out using CD4+ T cells from PBMCs. These receptors were collected from a human donor with multiple sclerosis.

The chain combines TRBV2 with TRBJ2-2, with D unresolved. Between the trimmed V and J ends, which lost 6 bases and 1 base, there was a span of 6 bases. The CDR3 is made up of 13 amino acids. Germline CDR1 and CDR2: SNHLY and FYNNEI. CDR3 in DNA: TGTGCCAGCAGGGTTGAGAACACCGGGGAGCTGTTTTTT. Its protein is CASRVENTGELFF.

The J gene is TRBJ1-5, the V gene TRBV13; D is ambiguous. V was cut by 0 bases and J by 0 bases, with 3 bases left in between. This CDR3 is 14 amino acids long. In germline, CDR1 is PRHDT, CDR2 FYEKMQ (reference sequence). The CDR3 loop reads CASSLGYSNQPQHF. The CDR3 nucleotides are TGTGCCAGCAGCTTAGGGTATAGCAATCAGCCCCAGCATTTT.

This chain joins TRBV4-2 and TRBJ2-7, with TRBD1 matching 10 bases. Trimming removed 4 bases from V and 2 bases from J; junction bases left unmatched: 8. Germline V CDR1 and CDR2: LGHNA, YNFKEQ. This CDR3 spans 16 amino acids. The CDR3, as DNA: TGTGCCAGCAGCCCCGACAGGGGGCCACGGACCTACGAGCAGTACTTC. This gives the protein CASSPDRGPRTYEQYF.

The V gene is TRBV3-1, the J gene TRBJ2-1; weak D call: TRBD2 (5 bases). Per germline, CDR1 LGHDT and CDR2 YNNKEL (reference sequence). V lost 2 bases, J lost 9 bases, and 17 bases lay in between. CDR3 length equals 15 residues. The CDR3 region has the DNA TGTGCCAGCAGCCAAAGAAGGACTGAGATGGGTGAGCAGTTCTTC. It specifies CASSQRRTEMGEQFF.

CDR3 nucleotide sequence: TGTGCCAGTAGCCAGCCGGGACAGGGTATCTCTGGGGCCAACGTCCTGACTTTC. It specifies CASSQPGQGISGANVLTF. V gene TRBV19 combines with J gene TRBJ2-6; TRBD1 aligns across 9 bases. V lost 6 bases and J lost 0; bases outside the gene matches: 9. The CDR3 is 18 residues long. Germline lookup yields CDR1 LNHDA and CDR2 SQIVND (reference sequence).

The chain employs TRBV3-1 and TRBJ1-2; D gene uncertain. Trimming pared 0 bases from V and 12 bases from J, leaving 14 bases between. The germline V gene has CDR1 LGHDT and CDR2 YNNKEL (reference sequence). The CDR3 sequence is 13 residues long. The CDR3: CASSQDGQVANTF. CDR3 DNA sequence: TGTGCCAGCAGCCAAGATGGCCAGGTCGCTAACACCTTC.

This rearrangement joins TRBV5-6 to TRBJ2-1; 7 positions match TRBD2. Germline V gene lookup returns CDR1 SGHDT and CDR2 YYEEEE. The V segment lost 0 bases and the J segment 5 bases; nucleotides outside the gene matches: 2. The CDR3 runs 14 residues. The CDR3, as DNA: TGTGCCAGCAGCTTGGGGGACTACCACAATGAGCAGTTCTTC. Its translation is CASSLGDYHNEQFF.

This rearrangement joins TRBV15 to TRBJ1-4; TRBD1 matches 10 bases. The junction had 5 bases not matched to a gene; V was cut back by 3 bases and J by 7 bases. Germline values: CDR1 LNHNV, CDR2 YYDKDF (reference sequence). The CDR3 covers 15 residues. Written as DNA, the CDR3 is TGTGCCACCAGCAGGGACCGGGACAGGGGTGAAAAACTGTTTTTT. Residues: CATSRDRDRGEKLFF.

The V gene is TRBV5-1, the J gene TRBJ2-7, with 8 bases fitting TRBD1. This CDR3 comprises 13 residues. The germline gives CDR1 SGHRS, CDR2 YFSETQ. The J segment lost 6 bases and the V segment lost 3 bases, leaving 5 bases of the junction unmatched. CDR3 bases: TGCGCCAGCAGCTCGGGACAGGCGGGCGAGCAGTACTTC. It translates to CASSSGQAGEQYF.

The V gene is TRBV6-5, the J gene TRBJ2-3; D gene ambiguous. This CDR3 has 12 amino acids. Germline V gene lookup returns CDR1 MNHEY and CDR2 SVGAGI. V dropped 6 bases and J dropped 4 bases, with 8 bases sitting between them. The CDR3 loop reads CASRARSDTQYF. The CDR3 DNA reads as TGTGCCAGCAGGGCCCGTTCAGATACGCAGTATTTT.

This chain joins TRBV6-9 and TRBJ1-2; D gene unclear. CDR1 and CDR2 (germline): MNHGY, SVAAGI. V was shortened by 2 bases and J by 2 bases, with 15 bases between the two germline ends. The CDR3 totals 16 residues. The CDR3 bases are TGTGCCAGCAGTTATGGGTGGGCCCCAACGAACTATGGCTACACCTTC. Translation gives CASSYGWAPTNYGYTF.

This clonotype was found a few times. This sequence joins TRBV12-3 or TRBV12-4 and TRBJ2-7, with a possible D match to TRBD2 (6 bases). V lost 1 base and J 6 bases, leaving 10 bases between the germline ends. The CDR3 sequence is 13 residues long. CDR3 region: CASSLEGAGEQYF. DNA for the CDR3: TGTGCCAGCAGTTTAGAGGGAGCGGGCGAGCAGTACTTC.

The rearrangement links TRBV6-2 or TRBV6-3 to TRBJ2-3, with TRBD1 identical over 9 bases. V lost 7 bases to trimming and J lost 3 bases; unmatched junction nucleotides: 5. Germline CDR1 is MNHEY and CDR2 is SVGEGT. The CDR3 contains 14 residues. The CDR3 DNA is TGTGCCAGCAACCCGACAGGGGGAACAGATACGCAGTATTTT. Its protein is CASNPTGGTDTQYF.

The chain joins TRBV11-1 to TRBJ2-7; TRBD1 agrees at 7 bases. The CDR3 totals 13 residues. CDR1 is SGHAT and CDR2 is FQDESV in the germline V gene (reference sequence). With 5 bases clipped from V and 5 bases from J, the junction kept 6 bases outside the gene matches. The CDR3 region has the DNA TGTGCCAGCAGCACAAGACAGGGTCACGAGCAGTACTTC. Translation gives CASSTRQGHEQYF. Filled out from reference TRBV11-1 and TRBJ2-7, the complete variable domain reads EAEVAQSPRYKITEKSQAVAFWCDPISGHATLYWYRQILGQGPELLVQFQDESVVDDSQLPKDRFSAERLKGVDSTLKIQPAELGDSAMYLCASSTRQGHEQYFGPGTRLTVT.

The table lists this clonotype with a count of one. The CDR3 region has the DNA TGCAGCGTGGGAGAGCTAATAGGCACAGATACGCAGTATTTT. It is translated as CSVGELIGTDTQYF. J is TRBJ2-3 and V is TRBV29-1; the D gene is possibly TRBD2 (5 bases). The germline V gene encodes CDR1 SQVTM and CDR2 ANQGSEA. Trimming stripped 6 bases from V and 1 base from J, with 14 bases between. This CDR3 comprises 14 residues.

V usage is TRBV2 and J usage is TRBJ1-1, with unresolved D. The germline V gene has CDR1 SNHLY and CDR2 FYNNEI. V gave up 3 bases and J gave up 0 bases, with 11 bases separating them. CDR3 size: 15 residues. CDR3 sequence (DNA): TGTGCCAGCAGTGATAGGGAGGGTCTGAACACTGAAGCTTTCTTT. Translating it yields CASSDREGLNTEAFF.

The chain carries TRBV6-2 or TRBV6-3 and TRBJ1-5; D gene uncertain. Per germline, CDR1 MNHEY and CDR2 SVGEGT. This CDR3 contains 13 residues. Trimming shortened V by 5 bases and J by 2 bases, and 7 bases separated the two germline ends. The CDR3, as DNA: TGTGCCAGCAGTGATTGGGGCAATCAGCCCCAGCATTTT. Translated, it gives CASSDWGNQPQHF.

In DNA, the CDR3 is TGCAGTGCCAACGTTAATTCACCCCTCCACTTT. Translating gives CSANVNSPLHF. This chain joins TRBV20-1 and TRBJ1-6; D unclear. Germline V CDR1 and CDR2: DFQATT, SNEGSKA (reference sequence). The CDR3 runs 11 residues. The V end lost 6 bases, the J end lost 6 bases, and 6 bases lay between the germline ends.

The chain employs TRBV6-1 and TRBJ1-6; D gene uncertain. This CDR3 is built from 16 residues. With 6 bases removed from V and 2 bases from J, the gap between germline ends came to 14 bases. CDR1 is MNHNS and CDR2 is SASEGT in the germline V gene. The CDR3 DNA follows: TGTGCCAGCAGCTCCCAGGAAAACGCCTATAATTCACCCCTCCACTTT. Protein sequence: CASSSQENAYNSPLHF.

The chain links TRBV7-8 to TRBJ2-5; maybe TRBD1 (5 bases). Germline values: CDR1 SGHVS, CDR2 FQNEAQ. This CDR3 has 14 amino acids. V was shortened by 0 bases and J by 4 bases, with 9 bases between the two germline ends. The CDR3 reads CASSLAPGRETQYF. CDR3 nucleotide sequence: TGTGCCAGCAGCTTAGCCCCAGGGCGAGAGACCCAGTACTTC.

The V and J genes are TRBV28 and TRBJ2-1; 8 bases are a match to TRBD1. The CDR3 contains 12 residues. With V trimmed by 2 bases and J by 10 bases, 1 base remained unmatched. Germline-derived CDR1 and CDR2 are MDHEN and SYDVKM. CDR3 region: CASSLGDREQFF. CDR3 DNA sequence: TGTGCCAGCAGTTTAGGGGACAGGGAGCAGTTCTTC.

The rearrangement uses TRBV6-5 and TRBJ2-1; D perhaps matches TRBD1 (5 bases). Germline CDR1 reads MNHEY; CDR2 reads SVGAGI. V was cut by 0 bases and J by 7 bases, with 13 bases left in between. This CDR3 has 15 residues. CDR3 region: CASSYSAQGRNEQFF. CDR3 DNA sequence: TGTGCCAGCAGTTACTCGGCGCAGGGCCGGAATGAGCAGTTCTTC.

This chain joins TRBV9 and TRBJ2-6; D call uncertain. V gave up 0 bases and J gave up 0 bases, with 1 base separating them. Per germline, CDR1 SGDLS and CDR2 YYNGEE. The CDR3 is made up of 14 amino acids. CDR3 sequence reads: CASSVDSGANVLTF. CDR3 bases: TGTGCCAGCAGCGTAGACTCTGGGGCCAACGTCCTGACTTTC. Combining the CDR3 with reference TRBV9 and TRBJ2-6 gives the whole variable domain DSGVTQTPKHLITATGQRVTLRCSPRSGDLSVYWYQQSLDQGLQFLIQYYNGEERAKGNILERFSAQQFPDLHSELNLSSLELGDSALYFCASSVDSGANVLTFGAGSRLTVL.

This rearrangement joins TRBV20-1 to TRBJ2-3; D not certain. The ends were cut back, 1 base at V and 1 base at J, with 9 bases in the middle. Per the germline V gene, CDR1 is DFQATT and CDR2 is SNEGSKA (reference sequence). The CDR3 length is 14 residues. The CDR3 spells CSARGPRGTDTQYF. In DNA, the CDR3 is TGCAGTGCTAGAGGCCCTAGGGGCACAGATACGCAGTATTTT.

V usage is TRBV30 and J usage is TRBJ1-1; 10 bases map to TRBD1. The CDR3 sequence is 18 residues long. Germline lookup yields CDR1 GTSNPN and CDR2 SVGIG (reference sequence). V lost 0 bases and J lost 6; bases outside the gene matches: 16. DNA for the CDR3: TGTGCCTGGAGTGTACTGTGGGACAGGGGACCCGGTAGCTCTGAAGCTTTCTTT. It encodes CAWSVLWDRGPGSSEAFF.

The rearrangement links TRBV4-2 to TRBJ1-5, with 8 bases lining up with TRBD1. The V gene's germline CDR1 is LGHNA and CDR2 YNFKEQ. The V and J ends lost 1 base and 0 bases, in that order; junction bases with no gene match: 8. The CDR3 contains 18 residues. The CDR3 loop is CASSQVQGAFGSNQPQHF. CDR3 DNA sequence: TGTGCCAGCAGCCAAGTTCAGGGGGCATTTGGTAGCAATCAGCCCCAGCATTTT.

The rearrangement links TRBV6-2 or TRBV6-3 to TRBJ1-2; 8 bases fit TRBD1. The V gene's germline CDR1 is MNHEY and CDR2 SVGEGT. V was pared by 2 bases and J by 10 bases, with 3 bases of the junction left unmatched. The CDR3 sequence is 12 residues long. In DNA form, the CDR3 reads TGTGCCAGCAGTTACGGGACAGGAGTCTACACCTTC. Its protein product is CASSYGTGVYTF.

The chain employs TRBV6-2 or TRBV6-3 and TRBJ2-7; no firm D call. V shed 4 bases and J shed 3 bases, with 10 bases lying between them. CDR3 size: 13 residues. Germline lookup yields CDR1 MNHEY and CDR2 SVGEGT. The CDR3 reads CASSFGPYYEQYF. Here the CDR3 DNA reads TGTGCCAGCAGTTTTGGACCCTACTACGAGCAGTACTTC.

This clonotype has a handful of counts. The chain carries TRBV5-4 and TRBJ2-5; 9 bases match TRBD2. The CDR3 extends over 15 amino acids. Trimming at V came to 0 bases and at J to 2 bases, leaving 2 bases not matched to a gene. Per germline, CDR1 SGHNT and CDR2 YYREEE (reference sequence). CDR3 sequence: CASSLGLAGQETQYF. The DNA of the CDR3 is TGTGCCAGCAGCTTGGGCCTAGCGGGACAAGAGACCCAGTACTTC. The variable domain in full, completed from reference TRBV5-4 and TRBJ2-5, reads ETGVTQSPTHLIKTRGQQVTLRCSSQSGHNTVSWYQQALGQGPQFIFQYYREEENGRGNFPPRFSGLQFPNYSSELNVNALELDDSALYLCASSLGLAGQETQYFGPGTRLLVL.